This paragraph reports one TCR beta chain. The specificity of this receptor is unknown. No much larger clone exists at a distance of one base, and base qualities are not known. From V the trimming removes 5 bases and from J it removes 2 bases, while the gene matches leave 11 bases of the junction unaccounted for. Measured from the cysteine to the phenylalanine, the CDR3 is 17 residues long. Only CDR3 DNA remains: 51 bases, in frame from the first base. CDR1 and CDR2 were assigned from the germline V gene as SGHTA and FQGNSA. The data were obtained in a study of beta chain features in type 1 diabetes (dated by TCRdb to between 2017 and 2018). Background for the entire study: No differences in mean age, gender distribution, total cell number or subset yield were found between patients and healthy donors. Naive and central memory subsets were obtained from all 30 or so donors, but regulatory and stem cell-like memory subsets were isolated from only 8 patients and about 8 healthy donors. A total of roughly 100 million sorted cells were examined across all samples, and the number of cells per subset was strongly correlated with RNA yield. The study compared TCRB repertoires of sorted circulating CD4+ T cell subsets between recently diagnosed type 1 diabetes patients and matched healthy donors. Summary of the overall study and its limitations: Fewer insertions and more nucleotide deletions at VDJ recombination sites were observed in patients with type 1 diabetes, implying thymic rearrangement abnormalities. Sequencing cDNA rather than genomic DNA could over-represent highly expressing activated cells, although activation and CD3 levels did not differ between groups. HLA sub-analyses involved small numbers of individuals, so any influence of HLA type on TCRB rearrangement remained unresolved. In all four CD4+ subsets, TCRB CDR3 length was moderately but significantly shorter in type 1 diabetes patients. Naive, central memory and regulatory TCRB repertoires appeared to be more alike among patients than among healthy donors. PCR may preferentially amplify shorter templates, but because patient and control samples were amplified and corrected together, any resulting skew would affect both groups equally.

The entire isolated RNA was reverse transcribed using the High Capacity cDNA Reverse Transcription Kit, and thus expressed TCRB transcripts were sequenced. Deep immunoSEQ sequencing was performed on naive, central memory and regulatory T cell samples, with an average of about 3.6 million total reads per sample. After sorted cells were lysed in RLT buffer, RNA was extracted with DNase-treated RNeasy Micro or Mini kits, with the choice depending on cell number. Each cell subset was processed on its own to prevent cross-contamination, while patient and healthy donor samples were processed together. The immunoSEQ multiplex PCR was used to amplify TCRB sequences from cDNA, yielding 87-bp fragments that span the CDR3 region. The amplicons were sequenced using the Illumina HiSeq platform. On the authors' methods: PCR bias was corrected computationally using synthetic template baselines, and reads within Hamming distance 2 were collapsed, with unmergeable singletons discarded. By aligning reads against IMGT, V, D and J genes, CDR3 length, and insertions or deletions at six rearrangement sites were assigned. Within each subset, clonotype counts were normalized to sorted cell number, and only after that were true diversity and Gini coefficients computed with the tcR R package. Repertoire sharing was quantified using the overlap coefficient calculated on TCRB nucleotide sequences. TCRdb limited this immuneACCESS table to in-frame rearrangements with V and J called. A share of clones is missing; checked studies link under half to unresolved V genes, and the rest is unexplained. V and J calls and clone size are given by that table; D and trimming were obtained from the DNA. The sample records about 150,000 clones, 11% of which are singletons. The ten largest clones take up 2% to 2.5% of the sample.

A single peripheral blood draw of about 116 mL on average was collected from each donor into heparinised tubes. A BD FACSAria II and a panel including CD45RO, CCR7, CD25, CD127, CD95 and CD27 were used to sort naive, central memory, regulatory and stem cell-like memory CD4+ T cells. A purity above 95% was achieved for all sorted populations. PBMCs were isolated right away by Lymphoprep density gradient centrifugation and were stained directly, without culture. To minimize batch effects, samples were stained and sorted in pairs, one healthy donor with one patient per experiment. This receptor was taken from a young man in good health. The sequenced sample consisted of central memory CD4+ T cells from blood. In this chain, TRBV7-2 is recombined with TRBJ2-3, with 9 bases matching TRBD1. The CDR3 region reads CASSTNRGRGATDTQYF. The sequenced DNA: TGTGCCAGCAGCACAAACAGGGGGCGCGGGGCCACAGATACGCAGTATTTT.